What follows is one T cell receptor beta chain and its context. A junction end diverges from the germline sequence, so it may reflect a read error. The V gene's germline CDR1 is MRHNA and CDR2 SNTAGT. There are 18 residues in the CDR3. This sample is part of a study of shared T cell receptors in the human thymus. Here immunoSEQ multiplex PCR was the method, and the copy in TCRdb shows in-frame clones only, minus some. The sample has approximately 760,000 clones; around 85% are singletons. This same sample was also taken into another study, of human thymus T cells.

The material sequenced was thymocytes. J is TRBJ2-6 and V is TRBV6-4, with 11 bases lining up with TRBD1. The receptor was derived from a girl under three years old with a congenital heart defect. The CDR3 is CASSDSDRGLRGANVLTF. In DNA form, the CDR3 reads TGTGCCAGCAGCGACTCGGACAGGGGGCTAAGAGGGGCCAACGTCCTGACTTTC.